This T cell receptor beta chain was identified during a study of T-cell reconstitution after alpha-beta-depleted transplantation in children. Study-wide findings and caveats: TCRbeta diversity was high at day 60 in some patients (a result of surviving recipient T cells and thymic progenitors). Most T-cell counts and diversity one year after the transplant came from T cells that were newly produced. Alpha-beta T cells present about two months after transplant were reported to originate from several hundred expanded graft clones.

The CDR3 extends over 13 amino acids. Trimming cost V 5 bases and J 5 bases, with 13 bases left between them. Germline loops: CDR1 DFQATT, CDR2 SNEGSKA (reference sequence). There are many counts of this clonotype. The antigen is undetermined. Researchers prepared the TCRbeta library using unique molecular identifiers, the study reports. TCRdb called the PCR reads again in MiXCR, with one record for every CDR3 protein. The table records under 20,000 distinct CDR3 sequences, 10% to 15% of them present only once. The rearrangement uses TRBV20-1 and TRBJ1-3; D gene uncertain. This specimen was PBMCs, mostly from graft donor cells, taken 60 days after TCRalphabeta/CD19-depleted stem cell transplant. This receptor was obtained from a female patient aged 2-10 years who had a stem cell transplant for congenital amegakaryocytic thrombocytopenia, so the T cells may come from the graft donor. This chain's CDR3 is CSALDTERNTIYF. CDR3 nucleotide sequence: TGCAGTGCTCTTGACACGGAGCGAAACACCATATATTTT.